Listed below are T cell receptor beta chains from one sample, sequenced in a study of monozygotic twins with inflammatory bowel disease. TCRdb derives one entry per CDR3 protein from the 5' RACE reads, leaving out DNA. The sample is made up of about 450,000 distinct CDR3 sequences, and the top ten hold around 2.4% of it. Sequencing was performed on blood. All receptors come from a human donor with ulcerative colitis or Crohn's disease, or a healthy co-twin of an affected twin (not recorded which). The CDR3 runs from the conserved cysteine through the conserved F or W. The order of the fields is V gene, J gene, CDR3 protein.

v_call: TRBV12-3/TRBV12-4; j_call: TRBJ2-1; cdr3_aa: CASSPGQRGNEQFF
v_call: TRBV5-1; j_call: TRBJ1-1; cdr3_aa: CASSLGEAGNVAFF
v_call: TRBV19; j_call: TRBJ2-1; cdr3_aa: CASSQAPPGIAYNEQFF
v_call: TRBV9; j_call: TRBJ2-1; cdr3_aa: CASSLRGDEQFF
v_call: TRBV7-9; j_call: TRBJ1-5; cdr3_aa: CASGPGGTKDQPQHF
v_call: TRBV5-6; j_call: TRBJ1-6; cdr3_aa: CASSSPGTGPLHF
v_call: TRBV6-5; j_call: TRBJ2-7; cdr3_aa: CASSFQGGSYEQYF
v_call: TRBV6-5; j_call: TRBJ1-1; cdr3_aa: CASRPAGGSQAFF
v_call: TRBV3-1; j_call: TRBJ2-2; cdr3_aa: CASSQAATNTGELFF
v_call: TRBV7-2; j_call: TRBJ2-7; cdr3_aa: CASSLESGIASLEQYF
v_call: TRBV5-1; j_call: TRBJ2-3; cdr3_aa: CASSSGRGSTDTQYF
v_call: TRBV28; j_call: TRBJ2-3; cdr3_aa: CASSFGYSRSTDTQYF
v_call: TRBV2; j_call: TRBJ2-5; cdr3_aa: CASTLGLAGSQETQYF
v_call: TRBV6-2/TRBV6-3; j_call: TRBJ2-7; cdr3_aa: CASSTPPRGFYEQYF
v_call: TRBV3-1; j_call: TRBJ1-2; cdr3_aa: CASSTRQGSYGYTF
v_call: TRBV19; j_call: TRBJ2-7; cdr3_aa: CASSSRTSGRNYEQYF